These 10 T cell receptor beta chains were sequenced from one sample in a study of regulatory T cells in long-lasting Graves disease. TCR beta libraries were built with iRepertoire HTBI primers and Arm-PCR of CDR3 regions. TCRdb re-derived calls from the multiplex PCR reads in MiXCR, one entry per CDR3 protein. The table records 550,000 to 700,000 distinct CDR3 sequences, roughly 16% of them present only once. Indicated time point: newly diagnosed GD, antithyroid drugs for less than 3 months. From PBMCs, RNA was extracted and then used to make the TCR library. The same data also contributed to another study, on T cells in Graves' hyperthyroidism and ophthalmopathy.

The specimen was peripheral blood mononuclear cells (PBMCs), collected at new diagnosis, from a patient treated with antithyroid drugs. Every receptor here comes from a man between 18 and 35 years old with Graves disease.

This clonotype was picked up a small number of times. CDR3 protein: CASHDYPGTSGYEQYF. The CDR3 DNA is TGTGCCAGCCACGATTACCCCGGGACTAGCGGCTACGAGCAGTACTTC. The chain recombines TRBV7-2 with TRBJ2-7, with TRBD2 identical over 11 bases. The germline gives CDR1 SGHTA, CDR2 FQGNSA. There are 16 residues in the CDR3. Losses at the gene ends were 8 bases for V and 3 bases for J; bases not matched to a gene: 12.

The gene calls are TRBV6-1 and TRBJ2-7, with TRBD2 identical over 12 bases. Germline CDR1 MNHNS, CDR2 SASEGT. V dropped 4 bases and J dropped 7; count of bases not matched to a gene: 8. CDR3 length equals 15 residues. CDR3 in amino acids: CASSGTSGRSGEQYF. CDR3 sequence (DNA): TGTGCCAGCAGTGGAACTAGCGGGAGGTCAGGTGAGCAGTACTTC.

In this sample, this clonotype turned up many times. This sequence joins TRBV18 and TRBJ2-7; 7 nucleotides match TRBD2. Looked up from germline, CDR1 is KGHSH and CDR2 is LQKENI. The CDR3 runs to 16 residues. J gave up 4 bases and V 4 bases, and 13 bases lay outside the gene matches. CDR3 sequence (DNA): TGTGCCAGCTCACGCTCTAGCGGACTAGATGGGTACGAGCAGTACTTC. This gives the protein CASSRSSGLDGYEQYF.

This clonotype was seen a handful of times. CDR3 DNA: TGTGCCAGCAGCCAAGAAGGGGACGGGCCCCCTCGGGGCTACACCTTC. Amino acids: CASSQEGDGPPRGYTF. This sequence joins TRBV3-1 and TRBJ1-2; TRBD1 might be the D (5 bases). Trimming removed 0 bases at V and 8 bases at J, with 19 bases between. CDR3 length equals 16 residues. The germline gives CDR1 LGHDT, CDR2 YNNKEL (reference sequence).

This rearrangement joins TRBV5-1 to TRBJ1-2; unclear D gene. V was shortened by 4 bases and J by 8 bases, with 15 bases between the two germline ends. The CDR3 has 13 amino acids. Germline V CDR1 and CDR2: SGHRS, YFSETQ. CDR3 sequence reads: CASSPDLDWGYTF. Here the CDR3 DNA reads TGCGCCAGCAGCCCGGACCTGGACTGGGGCTACACCTTC.

This clonotype was counted only a few times. This rearrangement joins TRBV4-2 to TRBJ1-1; D possibly corresponds to TRBD1 (6 bases). CDR3 length equals 14 residues. V gave up 7 bases and J gave up 1 base, with 13 bases separating them. The germline CDR1 and CDR2 sequences are LGHNA and YNFKEQ. The CDR3 DNA is TGTGCCAGCAAAAAGTCGGACAGGAACACTGAAGCTTTCTTT. Translation gives CASKKSDRNTEAFF.

This clonotype was counted ten times or more. The rearrangement uses TRBV6-1 and TRBJ1-2; 11 positions agree with TRBD1. The germline CDR1 and CDR2 sequences are MNHNS and SASEGT. This CDR3 spans 14 amino acids. V gave up 2 bases and J gave up 7 bases; unmatched junction bases: 3. The DNA of the CDR3 is TGTGCCAGCAGTGAAACCGGGACAGGGGGTGGCTACACCTTC. It encodes CASSETGTGGGYTF.

The chain links TRBV20-1 to TRBJ1-2; 12 nucleotides match TRBD1. Germline V gene lookup returns CDR1 DFQATT and CDR2 SNEGSKA (reference sequence). This CDR3 has 17 amino acids. After removal of 3 bases from V and 3 bases from J, the junction contained 11 bases not matched to a gene. This CDR3 reads CSARSRDRGLFDYGYTF. For the CDR3, the DNA is TGCAGTGCTAGGTCCCGGGACAGGGGGCTATTTGACTATGGCTACACCTTC.

The sample holds many counts of this clonotype. The rearrangement links TRBV7-2 to TRBJ1-1; 9 bases are shared with TRBD1. In germline, CDR1 is SGHTA, CDR2 FQGNSA. The CDR3 spans 13 residues. The V and J ends lost 0 bases and 10 bases, in that order; junction bases with no gene match: 3. In DNA form, the CDR3 reads TGTGCCAGCAGCTTAGCGACAGGGGGACGAGCTTTCTTT. Protein sequence: CASSLATGGRAFF. Combining the CDR3 with reference TRBV7-2 and TRBJ1-1 gives the whole variable domain GAGVSQSPSNKVTEKGKDVELRCDPISGHTALYWYRQSLGQGLEFLIYFQGNSAPDKSGLPSDRFSAERTGGSVSTLTIQRTQQEDSAVYLCASSLATGGRAFFGQGTRLTVV.

This clonotype was counted many times. The rearrangement uses TRBV25-1 and TRBJ2-3; D is unclear. V gave up 4 bases and J gave up 1 base, with 9 bases separating them. Per the germline V gene, CDR1 is MGHDK and CDR2 is SYGVNS. The CDR3 length is 14 residues. CDR3 sequence (DNA): TGTGCCAGCAGTGCACCCGAGGGCACAGATACGCAGTATTTT. This gives the protein CASSAPEGTDTQYF.